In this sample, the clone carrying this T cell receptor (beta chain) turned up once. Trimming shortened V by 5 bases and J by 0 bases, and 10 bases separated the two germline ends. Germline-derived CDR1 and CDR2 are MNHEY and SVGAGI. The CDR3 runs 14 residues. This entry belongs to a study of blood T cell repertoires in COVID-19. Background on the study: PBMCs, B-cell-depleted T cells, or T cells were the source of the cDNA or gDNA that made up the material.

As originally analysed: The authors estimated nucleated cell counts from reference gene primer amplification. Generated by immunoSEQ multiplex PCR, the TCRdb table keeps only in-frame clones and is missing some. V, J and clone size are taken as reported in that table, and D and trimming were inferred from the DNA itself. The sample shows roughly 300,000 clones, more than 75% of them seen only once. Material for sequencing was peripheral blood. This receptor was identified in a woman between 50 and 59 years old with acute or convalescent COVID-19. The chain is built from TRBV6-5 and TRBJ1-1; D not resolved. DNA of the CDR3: TGTGCCAGCAGTACGCAGGCCATGAACACTGAAGCTTTCTTT. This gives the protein CASSTQAMNTEAFF.